These 18 T cell receptor beta chains share one sample of origin, sequenced in a study of shared clonotypes between healthy human individuals. Here immunoSEQ multiplex PCR was the method, and the copy in TCRdb shows in-frame clones only, minus some. The sample lists under 1 million clones, roughly 96% occurring once. Terminally differentiated effector memory CD45RA+ cells were left out of the naive CD8 fraction, which was CD45RO-negative and positively selected for CCR7. The sample consisted of naive CD8+ T cells sorted from blood. The receptors shown here come from a young man in good health.

The J gene is TRBJ2-1, the V gene TRBV7-9; possibly TRBD1 for D (5 bases). Germline V gene lookup returns CDR1 SEHNR and CDR2 FQNEAQ (reference sequence). This CDR3 region has 12 residues. Between the trimmed V and J ends, which lost 11 bases and 7 bases, there was a span of 15 bases. CDR3 region: CADRAATNEQFF. Written as DNA, the CDR3 is TGTGCCGACAGAGCAGCTACAAATGAGCAGTTCTTC. Full variable domain (remainder filled in from reference TRBV7-9 and TRBJ2-1): DTGVSQNPRHKITKRGQNVTFRCDPISEHNRLYWYRQTLGQGPEFLTYFQNEAQLEKSRLLSDRFSAERPKGSFSTLEIQRTEQGDSAMYLCADRAATNEQFFGPGTRLTVL.

The rearrangement uses TRBV10-1 and TRBJ2-7, with D possibly TRBD2 on 7 matching bases. This CDR3 is built from 14 residues. Trimming stripped 6 bases from V and 4 bases from J, with 16 bases between. Per germline, CDR1 WNHNN and CDR2 SYGVQD (reference sequence). The CDR3 DNA reads TGCGCCAGCAGGACCGGGGGGCCCCCTTACGAGCAGTACTTC. As protein: CASRTGGPPYEQYF.

The chain carries TRBV6-4 and TRBJ2-3; 9 bases are shared with TRBD2. The ends lost 6 bases at V and 6 bases at J; junction bases unmatched: 4. Germline-derived CDR1 and CDR2 are MRHNA and SNTAGT. There are 13 residues in the CDR3. The CDR3 nucleotides read TGTGCCAGCAGCGGCGGGAGGGCTGATACGCAGTATTTT. Protein product: CASSGGRADTQYF.

Only one count was recorded for this clone. V usage is TRBV7-9 and J usage is TRBJ1-1, with D perhaps matching TRBD1 (6 bases). The V gene lost 2 bases and the J gene lost 8 bases, with 18 bases spanning the gap. This CDR3 comprises 15 residues. CDR1 and CDR2 (germline): SEHNR, FQNEAQ (reference sequence). This chain's CDR3 is CASSLPDRQVEEAFF. CDR3 in DNA: TGTGCCAGCAGCTTACCCGACCGACAGGTAGAAGAAGCTTTCTTT.

The chain employs TRBV27 and TRBJ1-1; TRBD1 is a possible D gene (5 bases). Trimming removed 7 bases from V and 2 bases from J, with 11 bases in between. The CDR3 is made up of 13 amino acids. Germline V gives CDR1 MNHEY, CDR2 SMNVEV (reference sequence). CDR3 DNA: TGTGCCAGCAACGATGGGGCAAACACTGAAGCTTTCTTT. Its protein is CASNDGANTEAFF.

This chain links TRBV5-1 with TRBJ2-1, with 10 bases aligning to TRBD1. Germline V CDR1 and CDR2: SGHRS, YFSETQ. The CDR3 is 14 amino acids. Germline trimming cut 7 bases from V and 8 bases from J; bases unmatched to any gene: 9. The CDR3 DNA sequence: TGCGCCAGCGGCGCCGGGACAGGGGTCGATGAGCAGTTCTTC. This gives the protein CASGAGTGVDEQFF.

This chain connects TRBV4-1 to TRBJ1-5, with TRBD1 as a possible D gene (5 bases). Germline V gene sequence: CDR1 MGHRA, CDR2 YSYEKL. The CDR3 has 17 residues. V lost 2 bases to trimming and J lost 4 bases, with 18 bases between them. The CDR3 here is CASSQRELGGNNQPQHF. The CDR3 DNA follows: TGCGCCAGCAGCCAACGGGAACTTGGGGGAAATAATCAGCCCCAGCATTTT.

The chain links TRBV5-4 to TRBJ2-1, with 7 bases identical to TRBD1. Per the germline V gene, CDR1 is SGHNT and CDR2 is YYREEE (reference sequence). Trimming removed 0 bases from V and 3 bases from J; junction bases left unmatched: 3. The CDR3 is 15 residues long. In DNA form, the CDR3 reads TGTGCCAGCAGCTTGGACAGGGGCCTCTACAATGAGCAGTTCTTC. Its protein is CASSLDRGLYNEQFF.

This clone came up once. V and J are TRBV4-1 and TRBJ2-7, with 7 bases identical to TRBD2. This CDR3 has 15 amino acids. Germline V gene data show CDR1 as MGHRA and CDR2 as YSYEKL. After removal of 4 bases from V and 3 bases from J, the junction contained 9 bases not matched to a gene. The CDR3 reads CASSREAGLSYEQYF. DNA of the CDR3: TGCGCCAGCAGCCGAGAAGCGGGACTTAGCTACGAGCAGTACTTC.

V is TRBV11-2 and J is TRBJ1-2; TRBD1 is a possible D gene (5 bases). CDR3 size: 13 residues. V lost 4 bases, J lost 6 bases, and 12 bases lay in between. From germline, CDR1 is SGHAT and CDR2 FQNNGV. CDR3 sequence (DNA): TGTGCCAGCAGCTACCGGGGGGGTAATGGCTACACCTTC. Encoded protein: CASSYRGGNGYTF.

V is TRBV5-3 and J is TRBJ2-7; the match to TRBD2 covers 13 bases. TRBV5-3 is marked as an open reading frame, function uncertain. After removal of 6 bases from V and 2 bases from J, the junction contained 11 bases not matched to a gene. The CDR3 length is 17 residues. The CDR3 DNA is TGTGCCAGAAAAAGGTACGGGACTAGCGGGGAAACCTACGAGCAGTACTTC. Residues: CARKRYGTSGETYEQYF.

V and J are TRBV19 and TRBJ1-5, with TRBD1 identical over 7 bases. The CDR3 runs to 15 residues. The V gene end was trimmed by 3 bases and the J gene end by 7 bases; junction bases not matched to a gene: 9. Germline V gives CDR1 LNHDA, CDR2 SQIVND (reference sequence). The CDR3 is CASSMEQGYRQPQHF. In DNA, the CDR3 is TGTGCCAGTAGTATGGAACAGGGGTACCGACAGCCCCAGCATTTT.

The V gene is TRBV16, the J gene TRBJ2-4; no definite D call. The CDR3 is 11 residues long. V was cut by 4 bases and J by 10 bases, with 8 bases left in between. Germline assignment: CDR1 KGHSY and CDR2 FQNENV. The CDR3 nucleotides read TGTGCCAGCAGCCCCGCAGAAATTCAGTACTTC. This gives the protein CASSPAEIQYF.

The chain uses TRBV11-2 and TRBJ2-5; 11 nucleotides agree with TRBD2. Per the germline V gene, CDR1 is SGHAT and CDR2 is FQNNGV. V lost 5 bases, J lost 2 bases, and 10 bases stayed unmatched. CDR3 size: 17 residues. In DNA form, the CDR3 reads TGTGCCAGCAGCGCGGCACCGGGACTAGCGGATCAAGAGACCCAGTACTTC. As protein: CASSAAPGLADQETQYF.

This clone was seen a single time. This chain joins TRBV10-2 and TRBJ1-2; no clear D. The CDR3 covers 15 residues. Per germline, CDR1 WSHSY and CDR2 SAAADI. The V end was cut by 4 bases, the J end by 1 base, with 13 bases between. This CDR3 reads CASSGTSEYNYGYTF. CDR3 DNA: TGCGCCAGCAGTGGGACCAGCGAATATAACTATGGCTACACCTTC.

The V call is TRBV5-4, the J call TRBJ2-1, with 11 bases lining up with TRBD2. Trimming removed 4 bases from V and 4 bases from J; junction bases left unmatched: 4. Per germline, CDR1 SGHNT and CDR2 YYREEE (reference sequence). The CDR3 runs to 15 residues. CDR3 protein: CASSATSGTYNEQFF. The CDR3 DNA is TGTGCCAGCAGCGCGACTAGCGGGACGTACAATGAGCAGTTCTTC.

The chain couples TRBV6-5 to TRBJ2-5, with TRBD2 matching over 12 bases. The CDR3 totals 15 residues. Germline CDR1 MNHEY, CDR2 SVGAGI. The junction had 5 bases not matched to a gene; V was cut back by 4 bases and J by 5 bases. For the CDR3, the DNA is TGTGCCAGCAGTTCACGACTAGCGGGAGTGGAGACCCAGTACTTC. It yields the protein CASSSRLAGVETQYF.

This chain links TRBV19 with TRBJ1-1, with 7 bases identical to TRBD1. The ends lost 2 bases at V and 8 bases at J; junction bases unmatched: 5. This CDR3 contains 13 residues. The germline gives CDR1 LNHDA, CDR2 SQIVND (reference sequence). The CDR3 DNA follows: TGTGCCAGTAGTATAAAACAGGGGCGGGAAGCTTTCTTT. This sequence encodes CASSIKQGREAFF.